The 10 T cell receptor beta chains below come from one sample, sequenced in a study of shared clonotypes between healthy human individuals. Profiling relied on immunoSEQ multiplex PCR, and the TCRdb table lists in-frame clones only, not all of them. The sample has 2,500,000 or so clones; 85% to 95% are singletons. The sample taken for sequencing was naive CD4+ T cells sorted from blood. Subset denoted: CD45RA+ positively selected. These receptors originate from a man aged 18-30 years in good health.

A single count supports this clone. The chain couples TRBV27 to TRBJ1-5, with 9 bases that match TRBD1. Losses at the gene ends were 3 bases for V and 3 bases for J; bases not matched to a gene: 3. This CDR3 comprises 15 residues. CDR1 MNHEY and CDR2 SMNVEV come from the germline V gene (reference sequence). CDR3 residues: CASSLDRGHNQPQHF. The CDR3 DNA follows: TGTGCCAGCAGTTTGGACAGGGGACACAATCAGCCCCAGCATTTT.

The table lists this clone with a few counts. This sequence joins TRBV6-1 and TRBJ2-7; 9 bases map to TRBD1. This CDR3 contains 15 residues. Germline V gene lookup returns CDR1 MNHNS and CDR2 SASEGT. The V gene end was trimmed by 0 bases and the J gene end by 6 bases; junction bases not matched to a gene: 6. The CDR3 reads CASSEAQGQGPEQYF. DNA of the CDR3: TGTGCCAGCAGTGAAGCGCAGGGACAGGGCCCCGAGCAGTACTTC.

This clone was counted between two and nine times. Other DNA sequences in this specimen translate into the identical CDR3. The chain combines TRBV30 with TRBJ1-1, with unresolved D. The V end lost 0 bases, the J end lost 3 bases, and 2 bases lay between the germline ends. CDR1 is GTSNPN, CDR2 SVGIG, per germline (reference sequence). The CDR3 loop spans 11 amino acids. The CDR3: CAWSVDTEAFF. The CDR3 DNA reads TGTGCCTGGAGTGTTGACACTGAAGCTTTCTTT. The variable domain in full, with the rest retrieved from reference TRBV30 and TRBJ1-1, is SQTIHQWPATLVQPVGSPLSLECTVEGTSNPNLYWYRQAAGRGLQLLFYSVGIGQISSEVPQNLSASRPQDRQFILSSKKLLLSDSGFYLCAWSVDTEAFFGQGTRLTVV.

V and J are TRBV18 and TRBJ1-1; unclear D gene. Trimming removed 0 bases from V and 0 bases from J, with 8 bases in between. This CDR3 region has 15 residues. The germline V gene has CDR1 KGHSH and CDR2 LQKENI. The CDR3 reads CASSPPSGMNTEAFF. The CDR3 DNA follows: TGTGCCAGCTCACCACCGTCAGGTATGAACACTGAAGCTTTCTTT.

This clone was counted once. In DNA form, the CDR3 reads TGTGCCAGCAGTCGGGCAACCATTGAGTACGAGCAGTACTTC. It translates to CASSRATIEYEQYF. V and J are TRBV6-1 and TRBJ2-7; the D is unclear. This CDR3 has 14 amino acids. Trimming shortened V by 5 bases and J by 4 bases, and 15 bases separated the two germline ends. Per germline, CDR1 MNHNS and CDR2 SASEGT.

The CDR3, as DNA: TGTGCCATTCAGGGGGCAGGGAACACTGAAGCTTTCTTT. It specifies CAIQGAGNTEAFF. The gene calls are TRBV28 and TRBJ1-1; the match to TRBD1 covers 8 bases. The V gene end was trimmed by 10 bases and the J gene end by 1 base; junction bases not matched to a gene: 5. There are 13 residues in the CDR3. CDR1 is MDHEN, CDR2 SYDVKM, per germline.

V is TRBV14 and J is TRBJ1-6; D ambiguous. The CDR3 extends over 14 amino acids. Germline assignment: CDR1 SGHDN and CDR2 FVKESK. The germline V and J ends were trimmed by 0 bases and 7 bases, with 7 bases remaining between them. The CDR3 protein is CASSQDYGNSPLHF. In DNA form, the CDR3 reads TGTGCCAGCAGCCAAGATTACGGAAATTCACCCCTCCACTTT. The full variable domain, in which reference TRBV14 and TRBJ1-6 provide the parts outside the CDR3, is EAGVTQFPSHSVIEKGQTVTLRCDPISGHDNLYWYRRVMGKEIKFLLHFVKESKQDESGMPNNRFLAERTGGTYSTLKVQPAELEDSGVYFCASSQDYGNSPLHFGNGTRLTVT.

The gene calls are TRBV4-3 and TRBJ2-5, with TRBD1 matching over 9 bases. Per germline, CDR1 LGHNA and CDR2 YSLEER. The CDR3 length is 15 residues. V lost 0 bases to trimming and J lost 5 bases; unmatched junction nucleotides: 4. CDR3 in amino acids: CASSQEPGTGETQYF. CDR3 bases: TGCGCCAGCAGCCAAGAACCAGGGACAGGGGAGACCCAGTACTTC.

The chain is built from TRBV28 and TRBJ2-5; 8 positions match TRBD1. The length of the CDR3 is 15 residues. Germline values: CDR1 MDHEN, CDR2 SYDVKM. The J segment lost 1 base and the V segment lost 5 bases, leaving 6 bases of the junction unmatched. CDR3 loop: CASSPLDRVQETQYF. DNA for the CDR3: TGTGCCAGCAGTCCGCTGGACAGGGTCCAAGAGACCCAGTACTTC. Complete variable domain (other parts from reference TRBV28 and TRBJ2-5): DVKVTQSSRYLVKRTGEKVFLECVQDMDHENMFWYRQDPGLGLRLIYFSYDVKMKEKGDIPEGYSVSREKKERFSLILESASTNQTSMYLCASSPLDRVQETQYFGPGTRLLVL.

The chain joins TRBV9 to TRBJ2-1; possible D gene TRBD2, 6 bases. This CDR3 comprises 16 residues. The germline V gene has CDR1 SGDLS and CDR2 YYNGEE. V was clipped by 0 bases and J by 4 bases, with 14 bases between them. The CDR3 bases are TGTGCCAGCAGCGTAGCTTCGGCAGGGAGGTACAATGAGCAGTTCTTC. It specifies CASSVASAGRYNEQFF.